Detailed here is one T cell receptor beta chain. Its matching antigen is unknown. These data are taken from a study of blood T cells in healthy people across ages. Study observations and caveats: Total diversity from one million sequenced T cells was likely underestimated. TCR beta diversity, measured per million T cells, fell in a roughly linear way with age.

The germline V gene has CDR1 MNHEY and CDR2 SVGEGT. The CDR3 spans 13 residues. V shed 5 bases, J shed 4 bases, and the junction held 2 bases outside the gene matches. Through a sample-barcoded 5' primer and a J-beta primer mix, a second PCR was run for roughly 6 to 11 cycles. TCRdb processed the 5' RACE reads anew with MiXCR; each CDR3 protein has one entry. This table has roughly 680,000 distinct CDR3 sequences, more than 40% appearing once. Collection of roughly 9.8 milliliters of peripheral blood was performed for each donor. This TCR was recovered from a woman in her fifties or sixties in good health. The sample comprised blood. J is TRBJ1-5 and V is TRBV6-2 or TRBV6-3; TRBD1 agrees at 7 bases. CDR3 protein: CASSTQGNQPQHF. CDR3 bases: TGTGCCAGCAGTACACAGGGGAATCAGCCCCAGCATTTT.